The 22 T cell receptor beta chains below come from one sample, sequenced in a study of T cell changes during pregnancy in multiple sclerosis. Only in-frame clones appear in the TCRdb table, and some are missing; sequencing was by immunoSEQ multiplex PCR. The sample has around 40,000 clones; approximately 90% are singletons. The material was CD4+ T cells from peripheral blood mononuclear cells, obtained in the first trimester of pregnancy. These receptors all come from a female donor in good health, enrolled as a control in a pregnancy study.

This rearrangement joins TRBV7-9 to TRBJ1-2; a possible D gene is TRBD1 (6 bases). This CDR3 is 13 amino acids long. Germline V lookup: CDR1 SEHNR, CDR2 FQNEAQ (reference sequence). Deletions cut 6 bases from V and 8 bases from J, with 16 bases between. Here the CDR3 DNA reads TGTGCCAGCAGTCACAGGGTAATGGAGGGCTACACCTTC. Its protein product is CASSHRVMEGYTF.

The chain couples TRBV20-1 to TRBJ2-7, with TRBD1 identical over 8 bases. V was pared by 6 bases and J by 2 bases, with 0 bases of the junction left unmatched. The germline V gene has CDR1 DFQATT and CDR2 SNEGSKA (reference sequence). The CDR3 consists of 11 residues. The CDR3 sequence is CSAQGAYEQYF. In nucleotides, the CDR3 is TGCAGTGCACAGGGGGCCTACGAGCAGTACTTC.

The chain uses TRBV11-3 and TRBJ2-7; 14 bases line up with TRBD2. CDR3 size: 15 residues. J lost 8 bases, V lost 5 bases, and 8 bases had no gene match. The V gene's germline CDR1 is SGHNT and CDR2 YENEEA. CDR3 region: CASSPSGLAGGKQYF. The CDR3, as DNA: TGTGCCAGCAGCCCTTCTGGACTAGCGGGGGGTAAGCAGTACTTC.

Turning to this clone: The final CDR3 position lacks the conserved phenylalanine or tryptophan, pointing to a likely read error. It is unclear where the CDR3 begins or ends on the DNA, so no DNA is shown, and the CDR3 is as TCRdb lists it. The CDR3 here is CASSSPGLRPFS. The chain is built from TRBV28 and TRBJ1-5. The CDR3 extends over 12 residues, inclusive of both ends. The germline V gene has CDR1 MDHEN and CDR2 SYDVKM.

The chain recombines TRBV4-3 with TRBJ1-1, with a possible D match to TRBD1 (5 bases). CDR1 and CDR2 (germline): LGHNA, YSLEER. The length of the CDR3 is 15 residues. V shed 4 bases and J shed 4 bases, with 16 bases lying between them. The chain's CDR3 is CASSRLPGGGTEAFF. DNA for the CDR3: TGCGCCAGCAGCCGCCTCCCTGGGGGAGGCACTGAAGCTTTCTTT.

About this clone: A junction end diverges from the germline sequence, so it may reflect a read error. The genes are TRBV7-9 and TRBJ1-6; D is perhaps TRBD1 (5 bases). CDR1 is SEHNR and CDR2 is FQNEAQ in the germline V gene (reference sequence). This CDR3 has 16 amino acids. This CDR3 reads CASSLDGGSYNSPLHF. The CDR3 region has the DNA TGTGCCAGCAGTTTAGATGGGGGGTCCTATAATTCACCCCTCCACTTT.

The chain links TRBV7-6 to TRBJ2-5; TRBD2 matches 12 bases. Germline trimming cut 2 bases from V and 5 bases from J; bases unmatched to any gene: 6. The CDR3 is made up of 16 amino acids. CDR1 and CDR2 (germline): SGHVS, FNYEAQ. The CDR3: CASSLSGLAGGETQYF. The CDR3 nucleotides are TGTGCCAGCAGCTTAAGCGGGCTAGCGGGGGGGGAGACCCAGTACTTC.

This clone was seen a handful of times. The CDR3 region has the DNA TGTGCCAGCTCACTGGACAGGGGGGCCACCGGGGAGCTGTTTTTT. Translation: CASSLDRGATGELFF. V usage is TRBV18 and J usage is TRBJ2-2, with TRBD1 identical over 10 bases. V lost 4 bases, J lost 4 bases, and 3 bases stayed unmatched. Germline V gene sequence: CDR1 KGHSH, CDR2 LQKENI. This CDR3 region has 15 residues.

This clone was found a few times. The V and J genes are TRBV5-4 and TRBJ2-7; 10 nucleotides align to TRBD1. V lost 4 bases and J lost 6; bases outside the gene matches: 7. CDR3 size: 14 residues. Germline values: CDR1 SGHNT, CDR2 YYREEE (reference sequence). DNA of the CDR3: TGTGCCAGCAGCCCGGACAGGGGGAATCGCGAGCAGTACTTC. Its translation is CASSPDRGNREQYF. Full variable domain (missing parts from reference TRBV5-4 and TRBJ2-7): ETGVTQSPTHLIKTRGQQVTLRCSSQSGHNTVSWYQQALGQGPQFIFQYYREEENGRGNFPPRFSGLQFPNYSSELNVNALELDDSALYLCASSPDRGNREQYFGPGTRLTVT.

This clone was found a few times. The chain is built from TRBV4-1 and TRBJ1-1; D remains ambiguous. Trimming left V 0 bases short and J 4 bases short, with 9 bases between. Looked up from germline, CDR1 is MGHRA and CDR2 is YSYEKL. CDR3 length: 14 amino acids. The CDR3 here is CASSQEDFITEAFF. The CDR3 DNA sequence: TGCGCCAGCAGCCAAGAGGACTTCATCACTGAAGCTTTCTTT.

This chain joins TRBV9 and TRBJ1-3; D gene unclear. This CDR3 region has 15 residues. CDR1 SGDLS and CDR2 YYNGEE come from the germline V gene. V dropped 0 bases and J dropped 4 bases, with 11 bases sitting between them. CDR3 DNA: TGTGCCAGCAGCGTAGTTGCCAGCGGGGGAAACACCATATATTTT. Translated, it gives CASSVVASGGNTIYF.

Points on this clone: The junction differs from germline at one of its ends, possibly a read error. The chain uses TRBV7-7 and TRBJ2-3, with a tentative D call TRBD1 (6 bases). The CDR3 sequence is 14 residues long. Germline loops: CDR1 SSHAT, CDR2 FNYEAQ (reference sequence). As DNA, the CDR3 is TGTGCTAGCAGCAGAGACAGGATCACAGATACGCAGTATTTT. Protein product: CASSRDRITDTQYF.

The V and J genes are TRBV5-4 and TRBJ2-5; TRBD2 aligns across 9 bases. CDR3 length: 16 residues. In germline, CDR1 is SGHNT, CDR2 YYREEE (reference sequence). After removal of 0 bases from V and 3 bases from J, the junction contained 6 bases not matched to a gene. The CDR3: CASSLDQRGVKETQYF. The CDR3 DNA reads TGTGCCAGCAGCTTGGATCAGCGGGGGGTGAAAGAGACCCAGTACTTC.

The CDR3 nucleotides read TGTGCCAGCAGTTTTGTCGGTCTGAACACTGAAGCTTTCTTT. Amino acid sequence: CASSFVGLNTEAFF. This chain links TRBV27 with TRBJ1-1; D gene ambiguous. Germline V gene sequence: CDR1 MNHEY, CDR2 SMNVEV (reference sequence). The V and J ends lost 3 bases and 0 bases respectively, with 8 bases between them. This CDR3 spans 14 amino acids.

V gene TRBV18 combines with J gene TRBJ1-2; tentative D call: TRBD1 (5 bases). CDR3 size: 16 residues. Germline V lookup: CDR1 KGHSH, CDR2 LQKENI. V was trimmed by 2 bases and J by 4 bases, leaving 17 bases between them. CDR3 sequence: CASSPEAWRGGYGYTF. In DNA form, the CDR3 reads TGTGCCAGCTCACCAGAGGCCTGGCGGGGGGGCTATGGCTACACCTTC.

V usage is TRBV6-1 and J usage is TRBJ1-2, with D possibly being TRBD1 (5 bases). V gave up 1 base and J gave up 5 bases, with 14 bases separating them. This CDR3 spans 15 amino acids. Germline CDR1 MNHNS, CDR2 SASEGT. CDR3 sequence reads: CASSEVRWGGYGYTF. CDR3 in DNA: TGTGCCAGCAGTGAAGTTCGTTGGGGGGGGTATGGCTACACCTTC.

The chain couples TRBV7-8 to TRBJ2-2; perhaps TRBD2 as D (5 bases). This CDR3 has 15 residues. V lost 1 base, J lost 5 bases, and 11 bases lay in between. Germline V gives CDR1 SGHVS, CDR2 FQNEAQ. CDR3 bases: TGTGCCAGCAGCTTAGGGGATACGGGAACCGGGGAGCTGTTTTTT. Translated, it gives CASSLGDTGTGELFF.

The chain uses TRBV11-2 and TRBJ2-7; no clear D gene. From germline, CDR1 is SGHAT and CDR2 FQNNGV. CDR3 length equals 12 residues. Trimming left V 4 bases short and J 7 bases short, with 11 bases between. In DNA, the CDR3 is TGTGCCAGCAGCTCCCCTCCCGGGGAGCAGTACTTC. Amino acids: CASSSPPGEQYF.

This chain connects TRBV7-2 to TRBJ2-1, with D hard to call. The germline V gene has CDR1 SGHTA and CDR2 FQGNSA. V lost 3 bases to trimming and J lost 0 bases, with 9 bases between them. The CDR3 consists of 15 residues. For the CDR3, the DNA is TGTGCCAGCAGCTTCGATAGTAGCTCCTACAATGAGCAGTTCTTC. This sequence encodes CASSFDSSSYNEQFF.

The gene calls are TRBV7-6 and TRBJ1-5, with 9 bases that match TRBD1. Unmatched junction bases numbered 6, after V lost 5 bases and J lost 4 bases. This CDR3 has 15 residues. Germline V gene sequence: CDR1 SGHVS, CDR2 FNYEAQ. The CDR3 here is CASSQGQGRNQPQHF. The DNA for the CDR3 is TGTGCCAGCAGCCAAGGACAGGGGCGGAATCAGCCCCAGCATTTT. Full variable domain (outside the CDR3, taken from reference TRBV7-6 and TRBJ1-5): GAGVSQSPRYKVTKRGQDVALRCDPISGHVSLYWYRQALGQGPEFLTYFNYEAQQDKSGLPNDRFSAERPEGSISTLTIQRTEQRDSAMYRCASSQGQGRNQPQHFGDGTRLSIL.

The chain uses TRBV19 and TRBJ2-2; tentative D call: TRBD2 (6 bases). This CDR3 comprises 14 residues. V was clipped by 1 base and J by 4 bases, with 7 bases between them. Germline V CDR1 and CDR2: LNHDA, SQIVND (reference sequence). The CDR3 nucleotides read TGTGCCAGTAGTATAGTGGGGGGCACCGGGGAGCTGTTTTTT. It codes for CASSIVGGTGELFF.

J is TRBJ2-5 and V is TRBV7-2, with 9 bases fitting TRBD2. The CDR3 runs to 16 residues. Germline CDR1 is SGHTA and CDR2 is FQGNSA. Trimming at V came to 4 bases and at J to 0 bases, leaving 6 bases not matched to a gene. The CDR3 DNA is TGTGCCAGCAGCTCGGGACTAGCTGGGTACCAAGAGACCCAGTACTTC. It specifies CASSSGLAGYQETQYF.